This entry lists 5 T cell receptor beta chains sequenced from one sample in a study of synovial regulatory T cells in juvenile arthritis (dated by TCRdb to 2015 to 2017). Libraries were made using the immunoSEQ multiplex PCR assay. The source is immuneACCESS, and TCRdb retained only in-frame sequences with V and J called. Part of the clones is not carried over; for the studies checked, unresolved V genes explain less than half of this, and the remainder is unexplained. The sample's records list 9,500 to 10,000 clones. Of the sample, more than 0.95% falls within the top ten clones. Input material: Treg cells from blood. This sample's cell subset or site label indicates: remaining (HLA-DR-negative) circulating blood Treg cells. The receptors shown here come from a donor under 30 with juvenile idiopathic arthritis.

The chain combines TRBV5-5 with TRBJ2-7; TCRdb's assignment of TRBD1 cannot be checked, as there is no DNA. Looked up from germline, CDR1 is SGHKS and CDR2 is YYEKEE (reference sequence). The CDR3 runs 15 residues. DNA is not on record. The CDR3 loop is CASSTQGTGGYEQYF.

The chain uses TRBV10-1 and TRBJ2-1; TCRdb names TRBD2, which stays unverified in the absence of DNA. CDR1 WNHNN and CDR2 SYGVQD come from the germline V gene (reference sequence). This CDR3 is built from 17 residues. Only the protein is available. CDR3 loop: CASSDVASGGTYNEQFF.

J is TRBJ2-2 and V is TRBV28; TCRdb's assignment of TRBD2 cannot be checked, as there is no DNA. Germline V gives CDR1 MDHEN, CDR2 SYDVKM. The CDR3 has 14 amino acids. The DNA sequence is not available. CDR3 sequence reads: CASSLSSVPGELFF. Full variable domain (missing parts from reference TRBV28 and TRBJ2-2): DVKVTQSSRYLVKRTGEKVFLECVQDMDHENMFWYRQDPGLGLRLIYFSYDVKMKEKGDIPEGYSVSREKKERFSLILESASTNQTSMYLCASSLSSVPGELFFGEGSRLTVL.

The chain has TRBV6-6 and TRBJ2-7; TCRdb outputs TRBD2, but without DNA this stays unchecked. The germline V gene encodes CDR1 MNHNY and CDR2 SVGAGI (reference sequence). This CDR3 comprises 12 residues. Only the protein sequence is given. Here the CDR3 reads CASSYATYEQYF.

This chain connects TRBV6-5 to TRBJ1-3. The CDR3 loop spans 14 amino acids. Only the protein sequence is given. In germline, CDR1 is MNHEY, CDR2 SVGAGI. The CDR3 reads CASSQPLSGNTIYF.